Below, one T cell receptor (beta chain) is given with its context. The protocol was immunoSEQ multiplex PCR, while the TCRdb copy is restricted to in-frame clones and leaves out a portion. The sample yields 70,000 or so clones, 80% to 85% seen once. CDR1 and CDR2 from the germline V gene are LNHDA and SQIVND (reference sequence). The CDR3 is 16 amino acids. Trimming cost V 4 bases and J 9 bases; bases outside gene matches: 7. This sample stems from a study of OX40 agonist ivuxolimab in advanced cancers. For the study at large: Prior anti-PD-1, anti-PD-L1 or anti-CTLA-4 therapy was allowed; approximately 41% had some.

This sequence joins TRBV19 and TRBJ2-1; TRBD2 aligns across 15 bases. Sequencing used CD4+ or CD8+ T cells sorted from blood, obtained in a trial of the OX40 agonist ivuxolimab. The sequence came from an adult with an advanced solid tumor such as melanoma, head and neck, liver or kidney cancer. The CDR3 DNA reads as TGTGCCAGTAGTAAGGCCCCGGGACTAGCGGGGGGTGAGCAGTTCTTC. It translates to CASSKAPGLAGGEQFF. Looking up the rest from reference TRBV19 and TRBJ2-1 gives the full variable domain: DGGITQSPKYLFRKEGQNVTLSCEQNLNHDAMYWYRQDPGQGLRLIYYSQIVNDFQKGDIAEGYSVSREKKESFPLTVTSAQKNPTAFYLCASSKAPGLAGGEQFFGPGTRLTVL.